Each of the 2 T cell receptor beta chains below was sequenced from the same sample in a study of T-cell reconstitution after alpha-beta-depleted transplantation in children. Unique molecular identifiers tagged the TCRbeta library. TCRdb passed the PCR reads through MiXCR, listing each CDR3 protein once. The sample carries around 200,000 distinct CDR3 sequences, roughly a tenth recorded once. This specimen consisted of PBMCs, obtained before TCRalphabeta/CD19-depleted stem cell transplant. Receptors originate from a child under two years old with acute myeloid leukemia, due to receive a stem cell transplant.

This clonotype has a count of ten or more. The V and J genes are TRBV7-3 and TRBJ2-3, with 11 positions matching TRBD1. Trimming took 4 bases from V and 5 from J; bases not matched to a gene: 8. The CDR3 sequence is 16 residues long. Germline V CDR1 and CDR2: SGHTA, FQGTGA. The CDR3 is CASSSVGQGARDTQYF. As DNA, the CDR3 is TGTGCCAGCAGCTCGGTCGGACAGGGGGCGAGAGATACGCAGTATTTT.

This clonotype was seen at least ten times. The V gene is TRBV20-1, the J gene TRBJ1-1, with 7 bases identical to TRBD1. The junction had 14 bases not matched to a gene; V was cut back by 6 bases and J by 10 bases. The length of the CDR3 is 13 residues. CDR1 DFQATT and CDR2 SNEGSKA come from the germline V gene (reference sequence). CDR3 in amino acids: CSATRQGVRGAFF. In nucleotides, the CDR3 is TGCAGTGCAACAAGACAGGGTGTGCGGGGAGCTTTCTTT.